The present T cell receptor beta chain was sequenced within a study of T cells in Graves' hyperthyroidism and ophthalmopathy. The study's findings and limits: Model predictions of ophthalmopathy came a median roughly 6.7 months before onset. The blood repertoire included most of the expanded thyroid clonotypes above 0.001.

In regard to this clonotype: Its antigen is still unknown.

The CDR3 is made up of 13 amino acids. Germline V lookup: CDR1 MNHEY, CDR2 SVGEGT. The V and J ends lost 5 bases and 9 bases respectively, with 11 bases between them. Template material for amplifying TCR beta CDR3 regions consisted of RNA transcripts. The HTBI primer set served for first-round RT-PCR of the TCR CDR3. MiXCR, applied by TCRdb to the multiplex PCR reads, yields one record per CDR3 protein. The top ten clones hold 9.2% of a sample with around 400,000 distinct CDR3 sequences, about 13% of them seen once. The chain carries TRBV6-2 or TRBV6-3 and TRBJ1-6; possible D gene TRBD1, 5 bases. Sequences were obtained from blood. The TCR was taken from a woman aged 18-29 years with Graves' hyperthyroidism. CDR3 loop: CASSRGIGSPLHF. The DNA of the CDR3 is TGTGCCAGCAGTCGGGGGATAGGTTCACCCCTCCACTTT.